This T cell receptor (beta chain) stems from a study of T cell changes during pregnancy in multiple sclerosis. Some clones are missing from TCRdb's copy, which holds only in-frame ones; the method was immunoSEQ multiplex PCR. This sample has 35,000 to 45,000 clones; around nine tenths occur once, and the top ten carry approximately 4.3%. This CDR3 comprises 14 residues. V lost 4 bases to trimming and J lost 3 bases, with 13 bases between them. Germline V CDR1 and CDR2: PRHDT, FYEKMQ (reference sequence). The source is a female donor with multiple sclerosis, enrolled in a pregnancy study. The starting material was CD8+ T cells from peripheral blood mononuclear cells, obtained in the first trimester of pregnancy. J is TRBJ2-7 and V is TRBV13; maybe TRBD1 (6 bases). The CDR3 loop reads CASSSGQPDYEQYF. CDR3 bases: TGTGCCAGCAGCTCAGGACAGCCAGACTACGAGCAGTACTTC. Full variable domain (remainder filled in from reference TRBV13 and TRBJ2-7): AAGVIQSPRHLIKEKRETATLKCYPIPRHDTVYWYQQGPGQDPQFLISFYEKMQSDKGSIPDRFSAQQFSDYHSELNMSSLELGDSALYFCASSSGQPDYEQYFGPGTRLTVT.